The 15 T cell receptor beta chains presented below share a single source sample, sequenced in a study of cytomegalovirus exposure and HLA in healthy donors. Primers: 60 Vbeta forward and 13 Jbeta reverse. The method was immunoSEQ multiplex PCR; TCRdb's version includes in-frame clones alone and lacks a portion of them. The sample shows 100,000 or so clones, under 85% of them seen only once. Sequencing was carried out using PBMCs. The receptors stem from a young man in good health and CMV-seronegative.

The chain uses TRBV11-2 and TRBJ2-3; 9 positions agree with TRBD1. The CDR3 loop spans 16 amino acids. The V gene's germline CDR1 is SGHAT and CDR2 FQNNGV. The V gene end was trimmed by 3 bases and the J gene end by 3 bases; junction bases not matched to a gene: 7. Here the CDR3 DNA reads TGTGCCAGCAGCTTGGACAGGGGAGGGTTGACAGATACGCAGTATTTT. Amino acids: CASSLDRGGLTDTQYF.

As to this clone: The same CDR3 is also encoded by other DNA sequences in this sample. The J gene is TRBJ2-4, the V gene TRBV4-1; 8 bases match TRBD1. Germline-derived CDR1 and CDR2 are MGHRA and YSYEKL. Unmatched junction bases numbered 0, after V lost 1 base and J lost 13 bases. The length of the CDR3 is 11 residues. DNA for the CDR3: TGCGCCAGCAGCCAAGGGACAGGGCAGTACTTC. Translating it yields CASSQGTGQYF.

This chain connects TRBV6-1 to TRBJ1-3, with 9 positions matching TRBD1. V trimming: 5 bases; J trimming: 4 bases; junction bases outside the gene matches: 6. The CDR3 covers 15 residues. Germline V lookup: CDR1 MNHNS, CDR2 SASEGT. The CDR3 sequence is CASSPDRGKGNTIYF. As DNA, the CDR3 is TGTGCCAGCAGTCCAGACAGGGGGAAAGGAAACACCATATATTTT.

J is TRBJ1-5 and V is TRBV28; D is unresolved. Trimming left V 7 bases short and J 2 bases short, with 12 bases between. From germline, CDR1 is MDHEN and CDR2 SYDVKM. The CDR3 consists of 14 residues. CDR3 nucleotides: TGTGCCAGCAACCGACCAGCGGGCAATCAGCCCCAGCATTTT. Amino acid sequence: CASNRPAGNQPQHF.

The rearrangement uses TRBV11-3 and TRBJ2-5; perhaps TRBD1 as D (7 bases). V was clipped by 2 bases and J by 2 bases, with 12 bases between them. CDR3 length: 15 residues. Germline values: CDR1 SGHNT, CDR2 YENEEA. CDR3 sequence reads: CASSLNRGGQETQYF. The CDR3 nucleotides are TGTGCCAGCAGCTTAAACAGGGGAGGACAAGAGACCCAGTACTTC. The entire variable domain, with the rest obtained from reference TRBV11-3 and TRBJ2-5, is as follows: EAGVVQSPRYKIIEKKQPVAFWCNPISGHNTLYWYLQNLGQGPELLIRYENEEAVDDSQLPKDRFSAERLKGVDSTLKIQPAELGDSAVYLCASSLNRGGQETQYFGPGTRLLVL.

The rearrangement joins TRBV6-1 to TRBJ2-5; weak D call: TRBD1 (6 bases). The CDR3 consists of 12 residues. CDR1 is MNHNS and CDR2 is SASEGT in the germline V gene. The V gene lost 5 bases and the J gene lost 9 bases, with 13 bases spanning the gap. The CDR3 loop is CASSRDAGAQYF. The CDR3 coding sequence is TGTGCCAGCAGTAGAGACGCAGGGGCCCAGTACTTC.

CDR3 loop: CASSSLASGSYEQYF. CDR3 bases: TGTGCCAGTAGCAGCCTCGCTAGCGGGAGCTACGAGCAGTACTTC. The chain has TRBV19 and TRBJ2-7; 10 positions match TRBD2. The CDR3 covers 15 residues. Germline lookup yields CDR1 LNHDA and CDR2 SQIVND (reference sequence). The trim removed 6 bases at V and 3 bases at J, leaving 8 bases unmatched.

The chain has TRBV5-4 and TRBJ1-1, with D hard to call. Germline V CDR1 and CDR2: SGHNT, YYREEE (reference sequence). V lost 0 bases and J 1 base, leaving 4 bases between the germline ends. This CDR3 is built from 13 residues. DNA of the CDR3: TGTGCCAGCAGCTTGGGTAGGAACACTGAAGCTTTCTTT. This gives the protein CASSLGRNTEAFF.

This clone showed up just a few times. The V gene is TRBV6-5, the J gene TRBJ1-1, with 11 bases aligning to TRBD1. Germline V lookup: CDR1 MNHEY, CDR2 SVGAGI. The length of the CDR3 is 14 residues. The ends lost 6 bases at V and 4 bases at J; junction bases unmatched: 4. CDR3 sequence (DNA): TGTGCCAGCAGCGGGACAGGGGGAGGCACTGAAGCTTTCTTT. Translated, it gives CASSGTGGGTEAFF.

A few counts support this clone. The chain is built from TRBV6-1 and TRBJ1-1; tentatively, D is TRBD1 (5 bases). CDR1 is MNHNS and CDR2 is SASEGT in the germline V gene. Trimming took off 8 bases at V and 5 bases at J, with 15 bases between the two ends. The CDR3 sequence is 13 residues long. The CDR3 sequence is CASSQGGVTEAFF. The CDR3 nucleotides are TGTGCCAGCTCCCAGGGAGGGGTTACTGAAGCTTTCTTT.

This chain joins TRBV5-1 and TRBJ2-5, with D possibly matching TRBD1 (6 bases). Germline assignment: CDR1 SGHRS and CDR2 YFSETQ. The V end lost 5 bases, the J end lost 2 bases, and 7 bases lay between the germline ends. The CDR3 sequence is 12 residues long. The DNA of the CDR3 is TGCGCCAGCAGTGGACAGCAAGAGACCCAGTACTTC. Translation gives CASSGQQETQYF.

The count of this clone is one. The chain's CDR3 is CASSQRDGGNYGYTF. In nucleotides, the CDR3 is TGTGCCAGCAGCCAACGAGACGGGGGGAACTATGGCTACACCTTC. The chain joins TRBV7-8 to TRBJ1-2; the D gene is possibly TRBD1 (5 bases). Germline V lookup: CDR1 SGHVS, CDR2 FQNEAQ. Trimming cost V 5 bases and J 2 bases, with 15 bases left between them. The CDR3 has 15 amino acids.

The gene calls are TRBV6-5 and TRBJ2-7; 7 nucleotides align to TRBD2. Germline CDR1 reads MNHEY; CDR2 reads SVGAGI. This CDR3 has 14 amino acids. The CDR3 reads CALRASGLSYEQYF. The CDR3 DNA reads as TGTGCTCTTCGGGCTAGCGGACTCTCCTACGAGCAGTACTTC.

The chain combines TRBV6-5 with TRBJ2-5; D may be TRBD1 (5 bases). Trimming removed 0 bases from V and 5 bases from J, with 13 bases in between. CDR1 MNHEY and CDR2 SVGAGI come from the germline V gene. The CDR3 length is 15 residues. The CDR3 is CASSYSTVGSETQYF. CDR3 nucleotide sequence: TGTGCCAGCAGTTACTCGACAGTAGGCTCGGAGACCCAGTACTTC.

The chain uses TRBV5-1 and TRBJ2-7, with D tentatively TRBD1 (6 bases). Germline CDR1 and CDR2: SGHRS and YFSETQ. The V end was cut by 1 base, the J end by 0 bases, with 11 bases between. This CDR3 has 15 amino acids. The CDR3 DNA reads TGCGCCAGCAGCTTGCCGTCGACAGGCTCCTACGAGCAGTACTTC. Translated, it gives CASSLPSTGSYEQYF.